The entry below describes one T cell receptor beta chain. The target antigen is unknown. The length of the CDR3 is 14 residues. V was cut by 5 bases and J by 0 bases, with 7 bases left in between. Germline values: CDR1 LNHDA, CDR2 SQIVND (reference sequence). The data originate from a study of cytomegalovirus exposure and HLA in healthy donors. Vbeta (60) and Jbeta (13) primers were used in the PCR. Assay: immunoSEQ multiplex PCR; the TCRdb copy retains only in-frame clones and omits some. The sample lists 70,000 to 75,000 clones, more than 70% occurring once. Notes on the study in general: Later analysis identified around 15,000 TCR beta sequences associated with HLA alleles, using a false discovery rate threshold of 0.05. Confirmation in vitro established that a few CMV-associated chains were specific for CMV antigens. What a later analysis showed was that several of the most significant clusters appeared linked to common viral pathogens. Based on reports, TCR beta sequences accurately predicted HLA-A and HLA-B alleles for most subjects.

The chain uses TRBV19 and TRBJ1-4; D is unclear. The specimen was PBMCs. This receptor was identified in a woman aged 40 to 49 in good health and CMV-seropositive. The CDR3 bases are TGTGCCAGTAGTCCAGCGTCAACTAATGAAAAACTGTTTTTT. Translated: CASSPASTNEKLFF. The complete variable domain, with remaining parts taken from reference TRBV19 and TRBJ1-4, reads DGGITQSPKYLFRKEGQNVTLSCEQNLNHDAMYWYRQDPGQGLRLIYYSQIVNDFQKGDIAEGYSVSREKKESFPLTVTSAQKNPTAFYLCASSPASTNEKLFFGSGTQLSVL.